These 20 T cell receptor beta chains were all obtained from the same sample, sequenced in a study of blood T cells in healthy people across ages. Combining a sample-barcoded 5' primer with a J-beta primer mix, a second PCR ran for about 7 to 11 cycles. TCRdb fed the 5' RACE reads into MiXCR, producing one record per CDR3 protein. The data show around 580,000 distinct CDR3 sequences, around half seen once. The specimen sequenced was blood. The receptors derive from a man older than 75 in good health.

This chain joins TRBV7-8 and TRBJ2-3, with TRBD2 matching over 13 bases. This CDR3 is built from 16 residues. J gave up 6 bases and V 4 bases, and 7 bases lay outside the gene matches. Per the germline V gene, CDR1 is SGHVS and CDR2 is FQNEAQ. CDR3 loop: CASSSRTSGSGDTQYF. The CDR3 nucleotides are TGTGCCAGCAGCTCCAGGACTAGCGGGAGTGGTGATACGCAGTATTTT.

The chain recombines TRBV7-2 with TRBJ2-4, with D tentatively TRBD1 or TRBD2 (5 bases each). Gene TRBJ2-7 matches the end of the DNA better, so the J call may be wrong. There are 14 residues in the CDR3. Germline-derived CDR1 and CDR2 are SGHTA and FQGNSA. CDR3 protein: CASSLDGAAYEQYF. The CDR3 nucleotides are TGTGCCAGCAGCTTAGACGGGGCAGCCTACGAGCAGTACTTC.

This clonotype occurred once. The chain carries TRBV6-6 and TRBJ2-7; D is perhaps TRBD1 or TRBD2 (5 bases each). With 6 bases removed from V and 4 bases from J, the gap between germline ends came to 10 bases. Per germline, CDR1 MNHNY and CDR2 SVGAGI (reference sequence). The CDR3 consists of 12 residues. CDR3 sequence: CASRGEVYEQYF. The CDR3 DNA follows: TGTGCCAGCAGGGGGGAAGTATACGAGCAGTACTTC.

In this sample, this clonotype turned up many times. J is TRBJ2-1 and V is TRBV7-3; 7 positions agree with TRBD2. The CDR3 length is 13 residues. Germline CDR1 SGHTA, CDR2 FQGTGA. V shed 6 bases and J 10 bases; nucleotides not matched to a gene: 9. CDR3 in amino acids: CASSPTPLAEQFF. CDR3 in DNA: TGTGCCAGCAGTCCAACACCACTAGCGGAGCAGTTCTTC.

There are a few counts of this clonotype. CDR3: CASSLAAGASYNEQFF. The CDR3, as DNA: TGCGCCAGCAGCTTGGCTGCGGGGGCCTCCTACAATGAGCAGTTCTTC. The gene calls are TRBV5-1 and TRBJ2-1; maybe TRBD2 (7 bases). V lost 0 bases, J lost 0 bases, and 10 bases lay in between. Germline loops: CDR1 SGHRS, CDR2 YFSETQ. This CDR3 comprises 16 residues.

This clonotype appeared a few times. The chain is built from TRBV9 and TRBJ1-2, with 7 bases that match TRBD1. The CDR3 loop spans 15 amino acids. Trimming at V came to 1 base and at J to 4 bases, leaving 7 bases not matched to a gene. The germline CDR1 and CDR2 sequences are SGDLS and YYNGEE. CDR3 DNA: TGTGCCAGCAGCGTACTCACAACAGGGGCCTATGGCTACACCTTC. Protein product: CASSVLTTGAYGYTF.

This clonotype occurred many times. The chain joins TRBV6-5 to TRBJ2-1; 12 bases align to TRBD2. The V and J ends lost 6 bases and 4 bases, in that order; junction bases with no gene match: 10. This CDR3 contains 17 residues. Germline lookup yields CDR1 MNHEY and CDR2 SVGAGI. The CDR3 coding sequence is TGTGCCAGCAGGACCGGACTAGCGGGGACGGGGTACAATGAGCAGTTCTTC. Translated, it gives CASRTGLAGTGYNEQFF.

As concerns this clonotype: Just one base apart from a much larger clone, this may be a read error. The chain has TRBV20-1 and TRBJ1-5, with a possible D match to TRBD1 (5 bases). This CDR3 spans 15 amino acids. Germline CDR1 reads DFQATT; CDR2 reads SNEGSKA (reference sequence). With 3 bases removed from V and 6 bases from J, the gap between germline ends came to 18 bases. The CDR3 nucleotides read TGCAGTGCTAGTCCCCGGGGGAGGGTGGCTCAGCCCCAGCATTTT. Encoded protein: CSASPRGRVAQPQHF.

V and J are TRBV4-1 and TRBJ2-5; 8 nucleotides agree with TRBD1. Judging by the DNA end, TRBJ2-7 fits better; the J call may be wrong. This CDR3 is built from 15 residues. Germline V gives CDR1 MGHRA, CDR2 YSYEKL. The CDR3 sequence is CASSQTTGDPYEQYF. CDR3 nucleotide sequence: TGCGCCAGCAGCCAGACGACAGGGGATCCCTACGAGCAGTACTTC.

This clonotype has at least ten counts. The rearrangement joins TRBV20-1 to TRBJ2-5, with D perhaps matching TRBD2 (6 bases). This CDR3 is 14 amino acids long. The germline V gene has CDR1 DFQATT and CDR2 SNEGSKA (reference sequence). The V gene lost 3 bases and the J gene lost 1 base, with 12 bases spanning the gap. Written as DNA, the CDR3 is TGCAGTGCTAGCGATAGCGGCAGCCAAGAGACCCAGTACTTC. Translating it yields CSASDSGSQETQYF.

This chain uses TRBV2 with TRBJ2-3; D possibly uses TRBD1 or TRBD2 (5 bases each). V was trimmed by 4 bases and J by 0 bases, leaving 17 bases between them. Germline CDR1 is SNHLY and CDR2 is FYNNEI. This CDR3 comprises 17 residues. CDR3 DNA sequence: TGTGCCAGCAGTGGACCCGGGGACCCCGCTAGCACAGATACGCAGTATTTT. Encoded protein: CASSGPGDPASTDTQYF.

This clonotype was detected ten times or more. The chain couples TRBV7-9 to TRBJ1-2, with a possible D match to TRBD1 (6 bases). The CDR3 loop spans 13 amino acids. Trimming pared 6 bases from V and 2 bases from J, leaving 10 bases between. Germline V gene sequence: CDR1 SEHNR, CDR2 FQNEAQ (reference sequence). The CDR3 region is CASSRTANYGYTF. The CDR3 coding sequence is TGTGCCAGCAGTCGGACAGCAAACTATGGCTACACCTTC.

This chain joins TRBV7-2 and TRBJ2-7, with 7 nucleotides matching TRBD2. The CDR3 loop spans 16 amino acids. Germline lookup yields CDR1 SGHTA and CDR2 FQGNSA. The V and J ends lost 2 bases and 1 base, in that order; junction bases with no gene match: 8. CDR3 in amino acids: CASSLYAGDRSYEQYF. The CDR3 region has the DNA TGTGCCAGCAGCTTATACGCGGGAGATCGGTCCTACGAGCAGTACTTC.

This sequence joins TRBV9 and TRBJ2-5, with 12 bases aligning to TRBD2. The closer fit of TRBJ2-7 to the DNA end suggests the J call may be wrong. The length of the CDR3 is 17 residues. Germline loops: CDR1 SGDLS, CDR2 YYNGEE. CDR3 nucleotides: TGTGCCAGCAGCGTAGAGGGGAGGACTAGCGGGACTTACGAGCAGTACTTC. It encodes CASSVEGRTSGTYEQYF.

This chain uses TRBV20-1 with TRBJ1-6; D call uncertain. The CDR3 runs 10 residues. Trimming took 6 bases from V and 14 from J, leaving 11 bases between them. Germline V gene sequence: CDR1 DFQATT, CDR2 SNEGSKA (reference sequence). The DNA of the CDR3 is TGCAGTGCCCAGGCCGGCACCCTCCACTTT. Its protein is CSAQAGTLHF.

The chain couples TRBV29-1 to TRBJ1-1; D possibly corresponds to TRBD1 (6 bases). The CDR3 has 15 residues. Per germline, CDR1 SQVTM and CDR2 ANQGSEA. Trimming removed 4 bases from V and 6 bases from J, with 21 bases in between. The CDR3 nucleotides are TGCAGCGTTGCCTACAGGGCTCGGGGTGATCCTGAAGCTTTCTTT. Translation gives CSVAYRARGDPEAFF.

J is TRBJ2-7 and V is TRBV12-3 or TRBV12-4; D is perhaps TRBD1 (6 bases). Trimming took off 3 bases at V and 4 bases at J, with 16 bases between the two ends. This CDR3 is 15 amino acids long. CDR3 region: CASSFAAGDTYEQYF. The CDR3 nucleotides read TGTGCCAGCAGTTTCGCGGCAGGGGACACTTACGAGCAGTACTTC.

The V and J genes are TRBV20-1 and TRBJ2-7; D not certain. Per germline, CDR1 DFQATT and CDR2 SNEGSKA (reference sequence). This CDR3 spans 13 amino acids. Trimming removed 0 bases from V and 1 base from J, with 7 bases in between. CDR3 DNA: TGCAGTGCTAGAGAGGTCTCATCCTACGAGCAGTACTTC. Its translation is CSAREVSSYEQYF.

The V and J genes are TRBV20-1 and TRBJ2-3; 8 nucleotides align to TRBD1. The CDR3 has 15 amino acids. Germline V gene sequence: CDR1 DFQATT, CDR2 SNEGSKA (reference sequence). The ends lost 6 bases at V and 3 bases at J; junction bases unmatched: 11. In DNA form, the CDR3 reads TGCAGTGCAACCCCCGGGACAGGAGTGACAGATACGCAGTATTTT. Protein sequence: CSATPGTGVTDTQYF.

V usage is TRBV3-1 and J usage is TRBJ2-4, with D unresolved. The CDR3 is 13 amino acids. Trimming cost V 2 bases and J 2 bases, with 4 bases left between them. The germline V gene has CDR1 LGHDT and CDR2 YNNKEL (reference sequence). CDR3 bases: TGTGCCAGCAGCCAAACGACCAAAAACATTCAGTACTTC. This gives the protein CASSQTTKNIQYF. The full variable domain, in which reference TRBV3-1 and TRBJ2-4 provide the parts outside the CDR3, is DTAVSQTPKYLVTQMGNDKSIKCEQNLGHDTMYWYKQDSKKFLKIMFSYNNKELIINETVPNRFSPKSPDKAHLNLHINSLELGDSAVYFCASSQTTKNIQYFGAGTRLSVL.